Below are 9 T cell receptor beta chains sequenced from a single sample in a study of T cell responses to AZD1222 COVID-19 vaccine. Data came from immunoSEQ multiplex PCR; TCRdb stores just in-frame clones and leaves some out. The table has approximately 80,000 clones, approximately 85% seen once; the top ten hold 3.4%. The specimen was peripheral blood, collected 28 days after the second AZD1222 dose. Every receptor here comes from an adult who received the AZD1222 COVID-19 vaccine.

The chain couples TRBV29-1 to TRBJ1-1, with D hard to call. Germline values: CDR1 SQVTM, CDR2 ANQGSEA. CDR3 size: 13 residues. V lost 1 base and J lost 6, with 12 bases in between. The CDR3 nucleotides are TGCAGCGTTGAAGTAGAGACTAGGGCTGAAGCTTTCTTT. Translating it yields CSVEVETRAEAFF.

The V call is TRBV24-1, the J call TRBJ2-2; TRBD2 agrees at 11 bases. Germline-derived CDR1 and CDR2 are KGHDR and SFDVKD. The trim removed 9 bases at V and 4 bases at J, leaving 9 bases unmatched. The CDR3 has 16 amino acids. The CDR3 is CATSLAGGTGTGELFF. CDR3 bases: TGTGCCACCTCTCTAGCGGGGGGTACGGGCACCGGGGAGCTGTTTTTT.

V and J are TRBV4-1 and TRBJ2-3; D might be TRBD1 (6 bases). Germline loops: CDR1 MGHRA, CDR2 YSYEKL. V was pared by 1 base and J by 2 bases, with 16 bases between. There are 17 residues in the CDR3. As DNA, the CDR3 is TGCGCCAGCAGCCAAGTTGAGCCGCAGGGGATCACAGATACGCAGTATTTT. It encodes CASSQVEPQGITDTQYF.

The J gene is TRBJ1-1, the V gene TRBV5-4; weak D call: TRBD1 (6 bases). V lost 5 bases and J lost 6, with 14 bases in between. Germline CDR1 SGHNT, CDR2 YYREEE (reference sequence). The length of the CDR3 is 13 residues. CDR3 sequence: CASREQGGAEAFF. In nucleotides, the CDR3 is TGTGCCAGCAGGGAACAGGGAGGCGCTGAAGCTTTCTTT.

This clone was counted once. The CDR3 loop reads CASSHSGDSPLHF. The CDR3 DNA is TGTGCCAGCAGCCATTCGGGGGATTCACCCCTCCACTTT. This chain connects TRBV11-2 to TRBJ1-6, with D tentatively TRBD1 (5 bases). Trimming cost V 5 bases and J 8 bases, with 10 bases left between them. Germline values: CDR1 SGHAT, CDR2 FQNNGV. This CDR3 spans 13 amino acids.

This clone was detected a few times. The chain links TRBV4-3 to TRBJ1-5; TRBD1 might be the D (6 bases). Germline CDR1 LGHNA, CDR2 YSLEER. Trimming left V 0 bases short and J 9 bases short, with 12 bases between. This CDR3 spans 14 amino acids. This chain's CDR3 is CASSQEGGARPQHF. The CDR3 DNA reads TGCGCCAGCAGCCAAGAAGGGGGGGCGAGGCCCCAGCATTTT.

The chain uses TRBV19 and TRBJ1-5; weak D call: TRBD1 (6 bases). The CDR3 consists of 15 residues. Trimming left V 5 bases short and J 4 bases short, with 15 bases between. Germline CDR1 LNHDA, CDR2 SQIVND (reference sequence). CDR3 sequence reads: CASSYRRDKNQPQHF. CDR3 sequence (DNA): TGTGCCAGTAGTTATCGCCGGGACAAGAATCAGCCCCAGCATTTT.

The CDR3 DNA reads TGCGCCAGCAGTGAGACCGACCTCTTCGAGTCTAATGAGCAGTTCTTC. This gives the protein CASSETDLFESNEQFF. The J gene is TRBJ2-1, the V gene TRBV10-2; the D is unclear. Per the germline V gene, CDR1 is WSHSY and CDR2 is SAAADI. Trimming stripped 2 bases from V and 7 bases from J, with 18 bases between. This CDR3 is built from 16 residues.

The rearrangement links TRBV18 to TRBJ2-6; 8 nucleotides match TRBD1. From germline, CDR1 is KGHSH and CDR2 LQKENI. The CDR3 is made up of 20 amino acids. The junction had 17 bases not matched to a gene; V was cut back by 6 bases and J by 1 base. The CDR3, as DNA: TGTGCCAGCTCCCTCTCCCTTGGACAGGGCGTCTTGTCTGGGGCCAACGTCCTGACTTTC. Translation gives CASSLSLGQGVLSGANVLTF.